These 17 T cell receptor beta chains were all obtained from the same sample, sequenced in a study of shared clonotypes between healthy human individuals. Measured with immunoSEQ multiplex PCR; TCRdb has only the in-frame clones, and not every one. Here the sample spans 1.5 million to 2.5 million clones, less than 95% being singletons. The naive CD8 population came from CD45RO-negative cells selected for CCR7, without terminally differentiated effector memory CD45RA+ cells. Material for sequencing was naive CD8+ T cells sorted from blood. The receptors were sampled from a young man in good health.

The J gene is TRBJ2-5, the V gene TRBV11-2; D is perhaps TRBD1 or TRBD2 (5 bases each). The CDR3 is made up of 14 amino acids. Between the trimmed V and J ends, which lost 4 bases and 5 bases, there was a span of 14 bases. CDR1 and CDR2 (germline): SGHAT, FQNNGV. This chain's CDR3 is CASSSSGTHETQYF. DNA of the CDR3: TGTGCCAGCAGCTCCTCCGGGACGCATGAGACCCAGTACTTC.

This rearrangement joins TRBV5-4 to TRBJ2-7; D might be TRBD2 (6 bases). The V gene lost 4 bases and the J gene lost 7 bases, with 15 bases spanning the gap. CDR1 is SGHNT, CDR2 YYREEE, per germline (reference sequence). The length of the CDR3 is 13 residues. The CDR3 nucleotides are TGTGCCAGCAGCGTGGAGCCCGGGAGTGAGCAGTACTTC. Encoded protein: CASSVEPGSEQYF. The full variable domain, with the rest looked up from reference TRBV5-4 and TRBJ2-7, is ETGVTQSPTHLIKTRGQQVTLRCSSQSGHNTVSWYQQALGQGPQFIFQYYREEENGRGNFPPRFSGLQFPNYSSELNVNALELDDSALYLCASSVEPGSEQYFGPGTRLTVT.

V is TRBV5-3 and J is TRBJ2-7; D unresolved. TRBV5-3 is known as an ORF, though its function is uncertain. V dropped 4 bases and J dropped 4 bases, with 12 bases sitting between them. This CDR3 contains 13 residues. The CDR3 DNA sequence: TGTGCCAGAAGCCTCGACCATGGGTACGAGCAGTACTTC. This gives the protein CARSLDHGYEQYF.

The chain couples TRBV4-1 to TRBJ1-1; D unclear. The CDR3 has 15 residues. Germline V gives CDR1 MGHRA, CDR2 YSYEKL. Trimming removed 0 bases from V and 3 bases from J, with 11 bases in between. For the CDR3, the DNA is TGCGCCAGCAGCCAAGATGGGTCAGTGGACACTGAAGCTTTCTTT. Translating gives CASSQDGSVDTEAFF.

In DNA, the CDR3 is TGTGCCAGTAGTAGGAACAGCGGTCATGAAAAACTGTTTTTT. Its translation is CASSRNSGHEKLFF. J is TRBJ1-4 and V is TRBV19; no clear D gene. Germline CDR1 is LNHDA and CDR2 is SQIVND (reference sequence). The length of the CDR3 is 14 residues. The ends were cut back, 4 bases at V and 6 bases at J, with 12 bases in the middle.

The CDR3 is CATTSRALSYEQYF. The CDR3 DNA sequence: TGTGCCACCACCAGCCGGGCCCTCTCCTACGAGCAGTACTTC. J is TRBJ2-7 and V is TRBV15; the D is unclear. The germline V gene has CDR1 LNHNV and CDR2 YYDKDF (reference sequence). Trimming pared 7 bases from V and 0 bases from J, leaving 13 bases between. The CDR3 length is 14 residues.

Details on this clone: This specimen includes other DNA sequences encoding the same CDR3. The chain uses TRBV10-1 and TRBJ2-7; no clear D. V was trimmed by 4 bases and J by 2 bases, leaving 9 bases between them. Looked up from germline, CDR1 is WNHNN and CDR2 is SYGVQD (reference sequence). The CDR3 runs 13 residues. CDR3 residues: CASSAGPTYEQYF. CDR3 nucleotide sequence: TGCGCCAGCAGTGCCGGGCCAACCTACGAGCAGTACTTC.

This clone occurred once. This chain uses TRBV5-4 with TRBJ2-3, with no clear D. The CDR3 consists of 12 residues. Trimming removed 4 bases from V and 4 bases from J, with 7 bases in between. Germline CDR1 reads SGHNT; CDR2 reads YYREEE (reference sequence). CDR3 bases: TGTGCCAGCAGCAGTAGCTCAGATACGCAGTATTTT. Residues: CASSSSSDTQYF.

This clone appeared once. The chain uses TRBV27 and TRBJ2-7, with D possibly being TRBD1 or TRBD2 (5 bases each). This CDR3 has 14 residues. Per germline, CDR1 MNHEY and CDR2 SMNVEV (reference sequence). Between the trimmed V and J ends, which lost 2 bases and 0 bases, there was a span of 8 bases. CDR3 sequence: CASSLDSGSYEQYF. CDR3 nucleotide sequence: TGTGCCAGCAGTTTAGACAGCGGCTCCTACGAGCAGTACTTC.

The V gene is TRBV4-3, the J gene TRBJ2-2; D is possibly TRBD2 (6 bases). V lost 2 bases, J lost 1 base, and 17 bases lay in between. The CDR3 is made up of 18 amino acids. Germline loops: CDR1 LGHNA, CDR2 YSLEER. The CDR3 here is CASSQFLGGEKNTGELFF. Written as DNA, the CDR3 is TGCGCCAGCAGCCAATTTTTGGGCGGGGAAAAGAACACCGGGGAGCTGTTTTTT.

This chain uses TRBV7-9 with TRBJ2-3; TRBD1 matches 11 bases. V lost 5 bases, J lost 5 bases, and 9 bases stayed unmatched. The CDR3 runs 16 residues. CDR1 is SEHNR, CDR2 FQNEAQ, per germline (reference sequence). In nucleotides, the CDR3 is TGTGCCAGCAGCACCTATGGACAGGGGGCTCAAGATACGCAGTATTTT. This translates into CASSTYGQGAQDTQYF.

The chain recombines TRBV20-1 with TRBJ2-7; TRBD1 matches at 9 bases. This CDR3 contains 10 residues. Germline-derived CDR1 and CDR2 are DFQATT and SNEGSKA (reference sequence). In DNA, the CDR3 is TGCAGGAGGACAGGGGACGAGCAGTACTTC. This encodes CRRTGDEQYF.

Note on this clone: Other DNA sequences in the sample encode the same CDR3. This rearrangement joins TRBV18 to TRBJ2-7; no clear D gene. CDR1 is KGHSH, CDR2 LQKENI, per germline. The V end lost 2 bases, the J end lost 3 bases, and 8 bases lay between the germline ends. There are 13 residues in the CDR3. CDR3 bases: TGTGCCAGCTCACCAGGGCAAAACTACGAGCAGTACTTC. Translation: CASSPGQNYEQYF.

Concerning this clone: This sample also contains other DNA sequences that code for the same CDR3. The rearrangement links TRBV5-6 to TRBJ2-7; perhaps TRBD1 as D (6 bases). Germline CDR1 and CDR2: SGHDT and YYEEEE. Trimming took 3 bases from V and 4 from J, leaving 8 bases between them. CDR3 length: 12 residues. CDR3 nucleotides: TGTGCCAGCAGCTCACAGGGTTACGAGCAGTACTTC. It codes for CASSSQGYEQYF.

This chain links TRBV15 with TRBJ1-1; TRBD1 is a possible D gene (6 bases). The CDR3 totals 12 residues. The germline CDR1 and CDR2 sequences are LNHNV and YYDKDF (reference sequence). Trimming took 5 bases from V and 4 from J, leaving 8 bases between them. CDR3 nucleotides: TGTGCCACCAGCGGGGGCAGCACTGAAGCTTTCTTT. It translates to CATSGGSTEAFF.

A note on this clone: Other DNA sequences in the sample encode the same CDR3. The rearrangement joins TRBV7-6 to TRBJ2-7, with D perhaps TRBD1 (6 bases). Trimming took 1 base from V and 0 from J, leaving 10 bases between them. The CDR3 has 15 amino acids. Per germline, CDR1 SGHVS and CDR2 FNYEAQ. CDR3 nucleotides: TGTGCCAGCAGCTTAGGGGCAGGGGCCTCCTACGAGCAGTACTTC. It is translated as CASSLGAGASYEQYF.

This clone has more than one count but fewer than ten. The gene calls are TRBV19 and TRBJ1-5, with 9 bases aligning to TRBD1. The J segment lost 5 bases and the V segment lost 7 bases, leaving 6 bases of the junction unmatched. The CDR3 has 14 amino acids. Germline values: CDR1 LNHDA, CDR2 SQIVND (reference sequence). This CDR3 is CASMDRGYYQPQHF. As DNA, the CDR3 is TGTGCCAGTATGGACAGGGGTTATTATCAGCCCCAGCATTTT.